What follows are 29 T cell receptor beta chains derived from one specimen sequenced in a study of OX40 agonist ivuxolimab in advanced cancers. The receptor library was made with the immunoSEQ multiplex PCR assay. The source is immuneACCESS, and TCRdb retained only in-frame sequences with V and J called. Part of the clones is not carried over; for the studies checked, unresolved V genes explain less than half of this, and the remainder is unexplained. In all, the sample holds about 22,000 clones, and about four fifths of those were seen once. About 30% of the sample belongs to the ten largest clones. Material: CD4+ or CD8+ T cells sorted from blood, obtained in a trial of the OX40 agonist ivuxolimab. Source of these receptors: an adult with an advanced solid tumor such as melanoma, head and neck, liver or kidney cancer.

The J gene is TRBJ1-5, the V gene TRBV4-1, with D unresolved. CDR3 length equals 13 residues. Per germline, CDR1 MGHRA and CDR2 YSYEKL. V lost 0 bases to trimming and J lost 11 bases, with 11 bases between them. The CDR3 protein is CASSQEGREAQHF. For the CDR3, the DNA is TGCGCCAGCAGCCAAGAGGGTCGGGAGGCCCAGCATTTT.

Worth noting for this clone: The junction departs from germline at one end; a sequencing error may be responsible. This sequence joins TRBV7-9 and TRBJ1-1; D unresolved. CDR1 SEHNR and CDR2 FQNEAQ come from the germline V gene (reference sequence). The CDR3 totals 12 residues. In DNA form, the CDR3 reads TGTGCCAGCAGCCCCTCCAACAGTGAAGCTTTCTTT. The encoded protein is CASSPSNSEAFF.

This chain joins TRBV2 and TRBJ1-6; D not certain. Germline V gene data show CDR1 as SNHLY and CDR2 as FYNNEI. V was shortened by 0 bases and J by 4 bases, with 7 bases between the two germline ends. This CDR3 comprises 15 residues. The CDR3 sequence: CASSEAGSYNSPLHF. In DNA form, the CDR3 reads TGTGCCAGCAGTGAAGCCGGCAGTTATAATTCACCCCTCCACTTT.

By share, this clone counts as medium-sized. The genes are TRBV27 and TRBJ2-7; D may be TRBD2 (6 bases). The CDR3 is 15 residues long. The germline V gene has CDR1 MNHEY and CDR2 SMNVEV (reference sequence). The V and J ends lost 8 bases and 3 bases respectively, with 20 bases between them. CDR3 DNA: TGTGCCAGCCGTGGGGTGCGGGGCCTGTACTACGAGCAGTACTTC. Translated: CASRGVRGLYYEQYF.

This clone appeared a single time. V and J are TRBV19 and TRBJ2-1; D is possibly TRBD2 (6 bases). The germline V and J ends were trimmed by 3 bases and 0 bases, with 21 bases remaining between them. The CDR3 contains 19 residues. Per the germline V gene, CDR1 is LNHDA and CDR2 is SQIVND (reference sequence). CDR3 sequence (DNA): TGTGCCAGTAGTATCAGACTAATAGCGGAGGATGACTCCTACAATGAGCAGTTCTTC. Translation: CASSIRLIAEDDSYNEQFF.

The chain uses TRBV28 and TRBJ2-1, with a tentative D call TRBD2 (5 bases). The CDR3 consists of 13 residues. Germline assignment: CDR1 MDHEN and CDR2 SYDVKM. The V and J ends lost 6 bases and 7 bases respectively, with 13 bases between them. CDR3 in DNA: TGTGCCAGCAGCATTACCGGGGTTAATGAGCAGTTCTTC. Protein product: CASSITGVNEQFF.

The genes are TRBV9 and TRBJ2-1, with D hard to call. Germline lookup yields CDR1 SGDLS and CDR2 YYNGEE. V was clipped by 0 bases and J by 6 bases, with 10 bases between them. The CDR3 totals 14 residues. As DNA, the CDR3 is TGTGCCAGCAGCGTAGTAGGTAGTTCCAATGAGCAGTTCTTC. It codes for CASSVVGSSNEQFF.

As to this clone: At the DNA level, this CDR3 is encoded by other sequences in the same sample as well. This CDR3 reads CASRGEKLFF. Here the CDR3 DNA reads TGTGCCAGCAGAGGGGAAAAACTGTTTTTT. V gene TRBV6-1 combines with J gene TRBJ1-4; no firm D call. Trimming cost V 6 bases and J 8 bases, with 4 bases left between them. CDR1 and CDR2 (germline): MNHNS, SASEGT. The CDR3 is 10 amino acids.

This sequence joins TRBV7-2 and TRBJ1-4, with TRBD1 as a possible D gene (5 bases). Germline V CDR1 and CDR2: SGHTA, FQGNSA. V was shortened by 1 base and J by 8 bases, with 11 bases between the two germline ends. The CDR3 spans 14 residues. The CDR3 DNA sequence: TGTGCCAGCAGCTTAGGGAGGGGAGGGGAAAAACTGTTTTTT. Its protein is CASSLGRGGEKLFF.

The chain uses TRBV30 and TRBJ2-7; TRBD2 might be the D (5 bases). The CDR3 extends over 17 amino acids. From germline, CDR1 is GTSNPN and CDR2 SVGIG (reference sequence). Trimming removed 3 bases at V and 2 bases at J, with 23 bases between. CDR3 sequence (DNA): TGTGCCTGGAGCGGACTCACGCGGACCCCGGGAACCTACGAGCAGTACTTC. Protein sequence: CAWSGLTRTPGTYEQYF.

By share, this clone counts as medium-sized. This sequence joins TRBV7-9 and TRBJ2-3; 14 bases are shared with TRBD2. The J segment lost 2 bases and the V segment lost 4 bases, leaving 5 bases of the junction unmatched. The CDR3 extends over 17 amino acids. The V gene's germline CDR1 is SEHNR and CDR2 FQNEAQ (reference sequence). CDR3 DNA: TGTGCCAGCAGCTACGGACTAGCGGGGGGTTTCACAGATACGCAGTATTTT. Amino acids: CASSYGLAGGFTDTQYF.

The CDR3 coding sequence is TGTGCCAGCAGCGTAGGGGCGGGGACTAATGAAAAACTGTTTTTT. This encodes CASSVGAGTNEKLFF. The rearrangement links TRBV9 to TRBJ1-4, with unresolved D. V dropped 0 bases and J dropped 2 bases, with 8 bases sitting between them. The germline V gene has CDR1 SGDLS and CDR2 YYNGEE. The CDR3 is made up of 15 amino acids. The full variable domain, rest sourced from reference TRBV9 and TRBJ1-4, is DSGVTQTPKHLITATGQRVTLRCSPRSGDLSVYWYQQSLDQGLQFLIQYYNGEERAKGNILERFSAQQFPDLHSELNLSSLELGDSALYFCASSVGAGTNEKLFFGSGTQLSVL.

The chain recombines TRBV27 with TRBJ2-7; no definite D call. There are 15 residues in the CDR3. The V gene lost 8 bases and the J gene lost 1 base, with 18 bases spanning the gap. Germline values: CDR1 MNHEY, CDR2 SMNVEV (reference sequence). The CDR3 reads CASPHSASFSYEQYF. The CDR3 coding sequence is TGTGCCAGCCCCCACTCCGCTTCGTTTTCCTACGAGCAGTACTTC.

The CDR3 DNA is TGTGCCAGCAGCTCCCCCCGGGAGGGTCGGACCGGGGAGCTGTTTTTT. Translating it yields CASSSPREGRTGELFF. This chain connects TRBV11-3 to TRBJ2-2, with TRBD2 matching 8 bases. The CDR3 length is 16 residues. CDR1 is SGHNT, CDR2 YENEEA, per germline. Trimming cost V 4 bases and J 5 bases; bases outside gene matches: 9.

The genes are TRBV7-9 and TRBJ2-5, with TRBD1 as a possible D gene (6 bases). Germline V gene data show CDR1 as SEHNR and CDR2 as FQNEAQ (reference sequence). Trimming removed 5 bases from V and 4 bases from J, with 11 bases in between. The CDR3 length is 13 residues. CDR3 protein: CASSPGRGETQYF. The CDR3 DNA reads TGTGCCAGCAGCCCCGGCAGGGGAGAGACCCAGTACTTC.

The J gene is TRBJ1-2, the V gene TRBV19; TRBD1 agrees at 8 bases. This CDR3 comprises 16 residues. Germline loops: CDR1 LNHDA, CDR2 SQIVND (reference sequence). Trimming took 6 bases from V and 0 from J; bases not matched to a gene: 9. The CDR3 loop reads CASRTGTGMANYGYTF. In DNA, the CDR3 is TGTGCCAGTAGGACAGGGACAGGTATGGCTAACTATGGCTACACCTTC.

This clone was seen a few times. The chain joins TRBV2 to TRBJ1-5; 8 bases fit TRBD1. In germline, CDR1 is SNHLY, CDR2 FYNNEI. The CDR3 is 14 amino acids. Trimming cost V 4 bases and J 9 bases; bases outside gene matches: 8. The CDR3 DNA reads TGTGCCAGCAGTGGGGGACAGGAGGTCAGGCCCCAGCATTTT. Protein: CASSGGQEVRPQHF.

The chain joins TRBV5-1 to TRBJ2-1; D is uncertain. Per the germline V gene, CDR1 is SGHRS and CDR2 is YFSETQ. Trimming removed 5 bases at V and 1 base at J, with 10 bases between. The CDR3 loop spans 14 amino acids. The CDR3: CASRAALSYNEQFF. As DNA, the CDR3 is TGCGCCAGCAGGGCGGCCCTATCCTACAATGAGCAGTTCTTC.

The CDR3 DNA reads as TGTGCCAGCAGTGAAGGGACAGGGGCCATCTATGGCTACACCTTC. Translated, it gives CASSEGTGAIYGYTF. V is TRBV25-1 and J is TRBJ1-2; 10 bases fit TRBD1. The CDR3 totals 15 residues. Germline CDR1 MGHDK, CDR2 SYGVNS. With V trimmed by 2 bases and J by 4 bases, 4 bases remained unmatched.

This chain uses TRBV4-1 with TRBJ2-7; no clear D gene. The CDR3 covers 14 residues. Germline V lookup: CDR1 MGHRA, CDR2 YSYEKL. V was pared by 0 bases and J by 4 bases, with 10 bases between. The CDR3 spells CASSQEVSPYEQYF. The CDR3 bases are TGCGCCAGCAGCCAAGAAGTAAGCCCATACGAGCAGTACTTC.

The V and J genes are TRBV30 and TRBJ1-2; 9 bases are shared with TRBD1. CDR1 and CDR2 (germline): GTSNPN, SVGIG (reference sequence). V was clipped by 8 bases and J by 8 bases; unmatched bases: 9. The CDR3 is 12 amino acids. CDR3 DNA sequence: TGTGCCCACCGGGACAGGGAGGCGGGCTACACCTTC. Encoded protein: CAHRDREAGYTF.

This chain connects TRBV9 to TRBJ2-7, with TRBD2 matching over 9 bases. The CDR3 covers 15 residues. CDR1 SGDLS and CDR2 YYNGEE come from the germline V gene. V lost 3 bases and J lost 0; bases outside the gene matches: 4. This CDR3 is CASSGSGGSSYEQYF. DNA of the CDR3: TGTGCCAGCAGCGGTAGCGGGGGCAGCTCCTACGAGCAGTACTTC.

The chain joins TRBV21-1 to TRBJ2-2; the table's D call TRBD2 went unverified against the DNA. TRBV21-1 counts as a pseudogene. This CDR3 has 14 residues. CDR3 region: CASRRVVYTGELFF. In DNA form, the CDR3 reads TGTGCCAGCAGACGCGTGGTATACACCGGGGAGCTGTTTTTT.

The chain uses TRBV28 and TRBJ1-5, with no clear D. Trimming shortened V by 6 bases and J by 1 base, and 10 bases separated the two germline ends. CDR3 length: 14 residues. The germline gives CDR1 MDHEN, CDR2 SYDVKM. In DNA, the CDR3 is TGTGCCAGCAGCCCGAGCGGAAGCAATCAGCCCCAGCATTTT. Residues: CASSPSGSNQPQHF. Using reference TRBV28 and TRBJ1-5 for the parts outside the CDR3, the full variable domain is DVKVTQSSRYLVKRTGEKVFLECVQDMDHENMFWYRQDPGLGLRLIYFSYDVKMKEKGDIPEGYSVSREKKERFSLILESASTNQTSMYLCASSPSGSNQPQHFGDGTRLSIL.

This chain uses TRBV7-3 with TRBJ2-3, with 14 nucleotides matching TRBD2. The CDR3 contains 17 residues. CDR1 and CDR2 from the germline V gene are SGHTA and FQGTGA. Losses at the gene ends were 4 bases for V and 5 bases for J; bases not matched to a gene: 8. The DNA for the CDR3 is TGTGCCAGCAGCTCTAGGACTAGCGGGGGGCCGAGAGATACGCAGTATTTT. This codes for CASSSRTSGGPRDTQYF.

The chain is built from TRBV10-3 and TRBJ1-5; 7 bases align to TRBD1. Germline-derived CDR1 and CDR2 are ENHRY and SYGVKD. This CDR3 is 14 amino acids long. J gave up 4 bases and V 7 bases, and 7 bases lay outside the gene matches. The CDR3 region is CAINQGGENQPQHF. In nucleotides, the CDR3 is TGTGCCATCAACCAGGGGGGAGAAAATCAGCCCCAGCATTTT.

The J gene is TRBJ2-5, the V gene TRBV9; no clear D. Germline values: CDR1 SGDLS, CDR2 YYNGEE. The CDR3 has 15 amino acids. Deletions cut 0 bases from V and 7 bases from J, with 16 bases between. DNA for the CDR3: TGTGCCAGCAGCGTAGTTTCTTTGTTATTGGGGACCCAGTACTTC. Protein product: CASSVVSLLLGTQYF.

The chain is built from TRBV4-1 and TRBJ2-1, with 13 nucleotides matching TRBD2. After removal of 0 bases from V and 6 bases from J, the junction contained 8 bases not matched to a gene. The CDR3 extends over 18 amino acids. Germline assignment: CDR1 MGHRA and CDR2 YSYEKL. Here the CDR3 DNA reads TGCGCCAGCAGCCAAGATCGAGCGGGACTAGCGGGAAGCAATGAGCAGTTCTTC. Translated, it gives CASSQDRAGLAGSNEQFF.

The chain joins TRBV19 to TRBJ1-1; D gene ambiguous. Trimming cost V 7 bases and J 2 bases, with 8 bases left between them. CDR3 length: 12 residues. Germline CDR1 LNHDA, CDR2 SQIVND (reference sequence). CDR3 loop: CASKVGNTEAFF. Here the CDR3 DNA reads TGTGCCAGTAAGGTGGGAAACACTGAAGCTTTCTTT.